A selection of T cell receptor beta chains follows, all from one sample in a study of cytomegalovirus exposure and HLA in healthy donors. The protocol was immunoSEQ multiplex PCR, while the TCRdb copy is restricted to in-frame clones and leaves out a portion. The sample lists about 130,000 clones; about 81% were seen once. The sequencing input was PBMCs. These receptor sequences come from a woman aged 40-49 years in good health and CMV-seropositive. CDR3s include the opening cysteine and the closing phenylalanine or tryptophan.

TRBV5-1	CASSYSGQGSVGYTF
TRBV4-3	CASSQSGLLQPQHF
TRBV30	CVMEGDRGDYEQYF
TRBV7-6	CASSIPQGAREQYF
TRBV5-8	CASSLAGHQPQHF
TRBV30	CAGGIAGEREKLFF
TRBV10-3	CAISESNRVVSEAFF
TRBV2	CASISERTGGLTGQFF
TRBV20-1	CSARDQYGYTF
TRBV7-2	CATHQGSIDYGYTF
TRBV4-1	CASSQGTSLGGDTQYF
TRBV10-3	CAISEPMGGYEQYF
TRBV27	CASSLLAGGLGGEQYF
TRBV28	CASSRELGQPQHF
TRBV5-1	CASGEATNYGYTF
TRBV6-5	CASRRRTGDYEQYF
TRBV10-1	CASRARDRGLNTGELFF
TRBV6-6	CASSPPIGGRNTEAFF
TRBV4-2	CASSQGGGGRLTEAFF
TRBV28	CASGTSGRAGETQYF
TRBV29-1	CSVTRTGRYEQYF
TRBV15	CATSPRLGETQYF
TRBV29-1	CSASRGTGGNYGYTF
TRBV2	CASSGAGSLSGNTIYF
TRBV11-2	CASSLRREIGNTIYF
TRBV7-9	CASSTGTPLAEQYF
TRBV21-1	CASSKAVVRWTENQPQHF